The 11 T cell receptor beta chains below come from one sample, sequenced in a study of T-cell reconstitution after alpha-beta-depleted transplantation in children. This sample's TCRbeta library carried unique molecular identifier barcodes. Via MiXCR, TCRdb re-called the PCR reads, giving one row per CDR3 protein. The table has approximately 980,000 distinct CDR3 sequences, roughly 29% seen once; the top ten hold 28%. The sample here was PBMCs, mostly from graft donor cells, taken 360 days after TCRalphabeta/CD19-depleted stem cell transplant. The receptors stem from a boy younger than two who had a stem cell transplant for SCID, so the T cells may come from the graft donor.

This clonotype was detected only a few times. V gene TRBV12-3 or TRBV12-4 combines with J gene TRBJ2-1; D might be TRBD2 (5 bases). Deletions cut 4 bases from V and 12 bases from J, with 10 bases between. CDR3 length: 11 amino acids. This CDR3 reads CASSSEGTQFF. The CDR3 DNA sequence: TGTGCCAGCAGTTCCGAGGGCACGCAGTTCTTC.

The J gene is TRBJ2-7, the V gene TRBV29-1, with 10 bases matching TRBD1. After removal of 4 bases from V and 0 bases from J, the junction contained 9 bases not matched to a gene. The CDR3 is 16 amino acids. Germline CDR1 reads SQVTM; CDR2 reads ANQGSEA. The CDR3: CSVALGQGFSSYEQYF. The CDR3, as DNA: TGCAGCGTTGCTTTGGGACAGGGGTTTAGCTCCTACGAGCAGTACTTC.

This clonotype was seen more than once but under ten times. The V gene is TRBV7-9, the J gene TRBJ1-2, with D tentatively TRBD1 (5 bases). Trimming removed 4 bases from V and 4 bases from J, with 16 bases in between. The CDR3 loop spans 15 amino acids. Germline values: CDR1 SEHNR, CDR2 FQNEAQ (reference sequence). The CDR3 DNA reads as TGTGCCAGCAGCTCCTTACAGGTTTCGGGCTATGGCTACACCTTC. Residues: CASSSLQVSGYGYTF.

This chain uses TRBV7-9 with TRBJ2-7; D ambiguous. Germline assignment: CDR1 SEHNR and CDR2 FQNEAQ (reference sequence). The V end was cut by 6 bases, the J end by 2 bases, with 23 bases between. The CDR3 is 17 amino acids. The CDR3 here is CASSSRTNSLDTYEQYF. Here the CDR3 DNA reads TGTGCCAGCAGTTCGCGAACGAACAGTCTCGATACCTACGAGCAGTACTTC. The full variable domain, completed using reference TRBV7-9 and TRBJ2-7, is DTGVSQNPRHKITKRGQNVTFRCDPISEHNRLYWYRQTLGQGPEFLTYFQNEAQLEKSRLLSDRFSAERPKGSFSTLEIQRTEQGDSAMYLCASSSRTNSLDTYEQYFGPGTRLTVT.

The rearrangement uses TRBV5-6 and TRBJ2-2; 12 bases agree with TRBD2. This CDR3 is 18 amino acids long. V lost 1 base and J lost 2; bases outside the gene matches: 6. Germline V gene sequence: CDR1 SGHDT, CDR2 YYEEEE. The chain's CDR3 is CASSLLGLAGDNTGELFF. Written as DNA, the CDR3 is TGTGCCAGCAGCTTGCTGGGACTAGCGGGCGACAACACCGGGGAGCTGTTTTTT. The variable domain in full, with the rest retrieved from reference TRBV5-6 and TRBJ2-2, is DAGVTQSPTHLIKTRGQQVTLRCSPKSGHDTVSWYQQALGQGPQFIFQYYEEEERQRGNFPDRFSGHQFPNYSSELNVNALLLGDSALYLCASSLLGLAGDNTGELFFGEGSRLTVL.

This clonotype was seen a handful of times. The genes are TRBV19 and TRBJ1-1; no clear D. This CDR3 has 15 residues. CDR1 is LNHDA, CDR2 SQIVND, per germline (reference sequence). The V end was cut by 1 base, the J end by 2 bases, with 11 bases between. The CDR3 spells CASSIVSGSNTEAFF. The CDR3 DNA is TGTGCCAGTAGTATAGTATCGGGTTCAAACACTGAAGCTTTCTTT.

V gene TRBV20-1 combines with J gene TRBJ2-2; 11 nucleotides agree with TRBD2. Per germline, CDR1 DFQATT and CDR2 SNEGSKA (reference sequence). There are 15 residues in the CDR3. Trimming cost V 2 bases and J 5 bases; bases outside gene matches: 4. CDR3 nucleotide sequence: TGCAGTGCTAGAACTAGCGGGGGAAGAACCGGGGAGCTGTTTTTT. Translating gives CSARTSGGRTGELFF.

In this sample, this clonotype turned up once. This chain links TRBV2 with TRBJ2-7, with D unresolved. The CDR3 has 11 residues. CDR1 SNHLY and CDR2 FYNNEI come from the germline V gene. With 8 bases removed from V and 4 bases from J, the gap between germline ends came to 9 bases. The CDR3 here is CASLAAYEQYF. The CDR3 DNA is TGTGCCAGCTTGGCGGCTTACGAGCAGTACTTC.

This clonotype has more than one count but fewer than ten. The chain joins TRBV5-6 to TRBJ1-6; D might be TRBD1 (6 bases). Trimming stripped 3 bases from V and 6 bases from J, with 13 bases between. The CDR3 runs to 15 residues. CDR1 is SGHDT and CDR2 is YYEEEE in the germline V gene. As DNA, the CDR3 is TGTGCCAGCAGCTACGAGGGGGTGCGTAATTCACCCCTCCACTTT. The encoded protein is CASSYEGVRNSPLHF.

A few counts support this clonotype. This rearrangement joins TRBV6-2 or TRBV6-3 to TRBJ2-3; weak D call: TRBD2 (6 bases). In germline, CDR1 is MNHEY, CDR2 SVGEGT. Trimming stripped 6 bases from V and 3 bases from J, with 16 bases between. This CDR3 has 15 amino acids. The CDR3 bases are TGTGCCAGCAGCCCGGGACGGGGGAGGACAGATACGCAGTATTTT. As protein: CASSPGRGRTDTQYF.

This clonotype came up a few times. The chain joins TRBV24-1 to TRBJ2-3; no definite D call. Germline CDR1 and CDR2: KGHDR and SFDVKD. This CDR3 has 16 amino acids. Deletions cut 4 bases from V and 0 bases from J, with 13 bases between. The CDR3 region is CATSDPAGTSTDTQYF. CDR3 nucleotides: TGTGCCACCAGTGACCCCGCTGGTACTAGCACAGATACGCAGTATTTT.